The T cell receptor (beta chain) under discussion was sequenced for a study of cytomegalovirus exposure and HLA in healthy donors. Study-wide findings and caveats: CMV serostatus was the only immune exposure information that was available. Versus the approximately 720-donor mean, an Asian-associated ancestry cluster reportedly showed fewer N-insertions in a later analysis.

On this clone itself: Antigen: not known.

13 Jbeta primers and 60 Vbeta primers were used for the PCR. Data came from immunoSEQ multiplex PCR; TCRdb stores just in-frame clones and leaves some out. The data contain roughly 100,000 clones, 12% to 15% of them singletons. The material sequenced was PBMCs. The sequence was collected from a female donor in good health and CMV-seronegative.

CDR3 sequence: CASKVDISSGNTIYF. In nucleotides, the CDR3 is TGTGCCAGTAAGGTCGACATCTCTTCTGGAAACACCATATATTTT. V gene TRBV19 combines with J gene TRBJ1-3; no clear D. The germline V and J ends were trimmed by 7 bases and 1 base, with 14 bases remaining between them. Germline CDR1 reads LNHDA; CDR2 reads SQIVND (reference sequence). This CDR3 spans 15 amino acids.